A single sample gave rise to the 26 T cell receptor beta chains below, sequenced in a study of blood T cell repertoires in COVID-19. Clones were read by immunoSEQ multiplex PCR, and TCRdb kept only the in-frame ones, dropping some. The table includes about 69,000 clones, about four fifths detected once. Sequenced input: peripheral blood. These receptors all come from a human donor in a cohort sampled during active COVID-19.

The J gene is TRBJ2-2, the V gene TRBV27; D is perhaps TRBD2 (6 bases). V shed 5 bases and J shed 4 bases, with 17 bases lying between them. The CDR3 runs to 16 residues. Germline values: CDR1 MNHEY, CDR2 SMNVEV (reference sequence). The CDR3 reads CASSRDLAGRTGELFF. The CDR3 coding sequence is TGTGCCAGCAGTCGCGACTTGGCGGGGCGCACCGGGGAGCTGTTTTTT.

The chain combines TRBV27 with TRBJ2-4; a weak D match, TRBD2 (5 bases). The CDR3 is 16 amino acids. CDR1 MNHEY and CDR2 SMNVEV come from the germline V gene (reference sequence). V dropped 5 bases and J dropped 3 bases, with 17 bases sitting between them. CDR3 protein: CASSTLGEKGKNIQYF. The CDR3 DNA follows: TGTGCCAGCAGTACCCTCGGGGAGAAAGGCAAAAACATTCAGTACTTC.

The chain uses TRBV10-3 and TRBJ1-4, with no clear D. Germline CDR1 ENHRY, CDR2 SYGVKD. The germline V and J ends were trimmed by 3 bases and 0 bases, with 11 bases remaining between them. This CDR3 is 16 amino acids long. CDR3 amino acids: CAISDSRGATNEKLFF. The CDR3 nucleotides read TGTGCCATCAGTGACTCCCGGGGAGCAACTAATGAAAAACTGTTTTTT.

This sequence joins TRBV2 and TRBJ2-7; possibly TRBD1 for D (6 bases). This CDR3 comprises 13 residues. Trimming took 4 bases from V and 3 from J, leaving 10 bases between them. The germline V gene has CDR1 SNHLY and CDR2 FYNNEI. CDR3 sequence reads: CASSGGGGYEQYF. As DNA, the CDR3 is TGTGCCAGCAGTGGAGGGGGTGGCTACGAGCAGTACTTC.

The V gene is TRBV19, the J gene TRBJ2-7, with 7 bases aligning to TRBD1. J lost 2 bases, V lost 6 bases, and 10 bases had no gene match. Germline assignment: CDR1 LNHDA and CDR2 SQIVND (reference sequence). The CDR3 totals 15 residues. The CDR3 DNA reads as TGTGCCAGTAGGACCACGGACAGGCCTACCTACGAGCAGTACTTC. Translated, it gives CASRTTDRPTYEQYF.

The chain has TRBV19 and TRBJ2-2, with D perhaps matching TRBD1 (5 bases). Trimming stripped 6 bases from V and 2 bases from J, with 10 bases between. The CDR3 loop spans 14 amino acids. The germline V gene encodes CDR1 LNHDA and CDR2 SQIVND (reference sequence). The CDR3 here is CASRQTANTGELFF. In DNA, the CDR3 is TGTGCCAGTAGACAGACAGCTAACACCGGGGAGCTGTTTTTT.

V usage is TRBV7-8 and J usage is TRBJ1-5; 9 bases are shared with TRBD1. Germline V gene sequence: CDR1 SGHVS, CDR2 FQNEAQ. The CDR3 length is 14 residues. V trimming: 5 bases; J trimming: 3 bases; junction bases outside the gene matches: 2. Here the CDR3 reads CASSNRGPNQPQHF. CDR3 coding DNA: TGTGCCAGCAGCAACAGGGGGCCCAATCAGCCCCAGCATTTT.

The genes are TRBV5-8 and TRBJ2-3; 13 bases match TRBD2. J lost 3 bases, V lost 3 bases, and 13 bases had no gene match. This CDR3 comprises 19 residues. Germline lookup yields CDR1 SGHTS and CDR2 YDEGEE. The CDR3 coding sequence is TGTGCCAGCAGCTCCGGACTAGCGGGAGCGGGGTATCTTACAGATACGCAGTATTTT. Encoded protein: CASSSGLAGAGYLTDTQYF.

J is TRBJ1-2 and V is TRBV6-6; possible D gene TRBD1, 5 bases. Germline V gives CDR1 MNHNY, CDR2 SVGAGI (reference sequence). CDR3 size: 14 residues. V dropped 4 bases and J dropped 2 bases, with 11 bases sitting between them. CDR3 bases: TGTGCCAGCAGTTTGTCGACAGCAAACTATGGCTACACCTTC. This gives the protein CASSLSTANYGYTF.

The chain employs TRBV28 and TRBJ1-5; the D gene is possibly TRBD1 (6 bases). The CDR3 consists of 15 residues. V was shortened by 6 bases and J by 3 bases, with 15 bases between the two germline ends. Germline CDR1 reads MDHEN; CDR2 reads SYDVKM. The CDR3, as DNA: TGTGCCAGCAGCGCTCCACAGGGAAACAATCAGCCCCAGCATTTT. Amino acid sequence: CASSAPQGNNQPQHF.

This clone has a single count. J is TRBJ2-3 and V is TRBV11-2, with 9 nucleotides matching TRBD2. The CDR3 runs 14 residues. Germline lookup yields CDR1 SGHAT and CDR2 FQNNGV. V shed 5 bases, J shed 6 bases, and the junction held 6 bases outside the gene matches. The CDR3, as DNA: TGTGCCAGCAGCACAGGACTAGCGACCGATACGCAGTATTTT. It codes for CASSTGLATDTQYF.

V gene TRBV5-4 combines with J gene TRBJ2-3; 8 bases fit TRBD2. This CDR3 spans 17 amino acids. V trimming: 0 bases; J trimming: 2 bases; junction bases outside the gene matches: 8. In germline, CDR1 is SGHNT, CDR2 YYREEE (reference sequence). CDR3 region: CASSLVLGTRNTDTQYF. CDR3 sequence (DNA): TGTGCCAGCAGCTTGGTTTTAGGGACTAGAAACACAGATACGCAGTATTTT.

This rearrangement joins TRBV5-1 to TRBJ2-2, with 7 bases matching TRBD2. This CDR3 has 16 residues. Germline V gene data show CDR1 as SGHRS and CDR2 as YFSETQ. V was clipped by 1 base and J by 6 bases; unmatched bases: 9. The CDR3 reads CASSLKSAGVSGELFF. In DNA, the CDR3 is TGCGCCAGCAGCTTGAAATCCGCGGGAGTCTCCGGGGAGCTGTTTTTT.

This chain joins TRBV5-4 and TRBJ1-1; 7 bases agree with TRBD1. The CDR3 is 14 amino acids. Germline V gene sequence: CDR1 SGHNT, CDR2 YYREEE (reference sequence). J was trimmed by 7 bases and V by 5 bases; bases with no gene match: 11. The CDR3 DNA follows: TGTGCCAGCAGGGGACTGGGGACAGCTAGTGAAGCTTTCTTT. Translated: CASRGLGTASEAFF. Variable domain in full (rest from reference TRBV5-4 and TRBJ1-1): ETGVTQSPTHLIKTRGQQVTLRCSSQSGHNTVSWYQQALGQGPQFIFQYYREEENGRGNFPPRFSGLQFPNYSSELNVNALELDDSALYLCASRGLGTASEAFFGQGTRLTVV.

The chain links TRBV28 to TRBJ1-1; TRBD1 matches at 7 bases. V was clipped by 4 bases and J by 5 bases; unmatched bases: 10. CDR3 size: 15 residues. CDR1 is MDHEN, CDR2 SYDVKM, per germline. CDR3 sequence reads: CASSSPRTGLTEAFF. Here the CDR3 DNA reads TGTGCCAGCAGTTCCCCTCGGACAGGACTGACTGAAGCTTTCTTT.

V usage is TRBV4-2 and J usage is TRBJ2-3, with 8 bases lining up with TRBD2. Losses at the gene ends were 1 base for V and 14 bases for J; bases not matched to a gene: 8. The CDR3 covers 13 residues. Germline V CDR1 and CDR2: LGHNA, YNFKEQ. For the CDR3, the DNA is TGTGCCAGCAGCCAAGCCCTTAGGACTAGCCCGTATTTT. Amino acids: CASSQALRTSPYF.

This clone was observed a few times. The same CDR3 arises from other DNA sequences in this sample as well. This rearrangement joins TRBV18 to TRBJ2-7, with 7 bases matching TRBD1. J lost 6 bases, V lost 2 bases, and 1 base had no gene match. CDR1 is KGHSH and CDR2 is LQKENI in the germline V gene. This CDR3 spans 12 amino acids. The CDR3 DNA sequence: TGTGCCAGCTCACCATCAGGGGGCGAGCAGTACTTC. Its protein is CASSPSGGEQYF.

The chain uses TRBV7-8 and TRBJ2-7; 7 bases map to TRBD1. The trim removed 2 bases at V and 2 bases at J, leaving 9 bases unmatched. Per germline, CDR1 SGHVS and CDR2 FQNEAQ. This CDR3 is built from 16 residues. This chain's CDR3 is CASSLNAGQATYEQYF. The DNA of the CDR3 is TGTGCCAGCAGCTTAAACGCAGGACAGGCGACCTACGAGCAGTACTTC.

The chain carries TRBV19 and TRBJ1-4; perhaps TRBD1 as D (5 bases). Trimming cost V 6 bases and J 4 bases, with 15 bases left between them. CDR1 is LNHDA, CDR2 SQIVND, per germline (reference sequence). This CDR3 contains 15 residues. The CDR3 protein is CASRGGTVNNEKLFF. For the CDR3, the DNA is TGTGCCAGTAGGGGAGGGACGGTCAATAATGAAAAACTGTTTTTT.

This chain's CDR3 is CASSRQGGNEQFF. In DNA, the CDR3 is TGTGCCAGTAGCCGACAGGGGGGCAATGAGCAGTTCTTC. The V call is TRBV19, the J call TRBJ2-1; 9 nucleotides match TRBD1. V lost 6 bases to trimming and J lost 6 bases; unmatched junction nucleotides: 3. From germline, CDR1 is LNHDA and CDR2 SQIVND (reference sequence). This CDR3 comprises 13 residues.

The J gene is TRBJ1-5, the V gene TRBV5-8; perhaps TRBD1 as D (5 bases). The CDR3 consists of 14 residues. Looked up from germline, CDR1 is SGHTS and CDR2 is YDEGEE. V lost 1 base to trimming and J lost 3 bases, with 8 bases between them. The CDR3 loop is CASSLWGVNQPQHF. The CDR3 DNA reads as TGTGCCAGCAGCTTGTGGGGGGTCAATCAGCCCCAGCATTTT.

This chain connects TRBV5-1 to TRBJ2-2; TRBD2 matches 12 bases. With V trimmed by 3 bases and J by 3 bases, 3 bases remained unmatched. Germline CDR1 is SGHRS and CDR2 is YFSETQ. The CDR3 runs 16 residues. Here the CDR3 reads CASSSGLAGYTGELFF. The CDR3 DNA sequence: TGCGCCAGCAGCTCCGGACTAGCGGGGTACACCGGGGAGCTGTTTTTT.

The rearrangement uses TRBV21-1 and TRBJ1-5; TRBD1, the table's D call, lacks a check against the DNA. TRBV21-1 is a documented pseudogene. This CDR3 contains 18 residues. The CDR3 DNA is TGTGCCAGCAGCAAAGGGGGCGGGACAGGGGAGGAGAATCAGCCCCAGCATTTT. Translating gives CASSKGGGTGEENQPQHF.

This clone has just a few counts. Other DNA sequences in the same sample also yield this CDR3. This sequence joins TRBV5-1 and TRBJ1-4; TRBD1 is a possible D gene (5 bases). In germline, CDR1 is SGHRS, CDR2 YFSETQ. The CDR3 spans 14 residues. Trimming shortened V by 0 bases and J by 4 bases, and 7 bases separated the two germline ends. The CDR3 here is CASSLAQGNEKLFF. The CDR3 DNA is TGCGCCAGCAGCTTGGCCCAGGGTAATGAAAAACTGTTTTTT.

V and J are TRBV29-1 and TRBJ2-1; unclear D gene. Germline V lookup: CDR1 SQVTM, CDR2 ANQGSEA. Trimming took 7 bases from V and 7 from J, leaving 8 bases between them. The CDR3 loop spans 10 amino acids. CDR3 in amino acids: CSGALNEQFF. The CDR3 DNA reads TGCAGCGGGGCATTAAATGAGCAGTTCTTC.

This chain's CDR3 is CASSETYTQYF. CDR3 DNA: TGCGCCAGCAGTGAGACTTACACGCAGTATTTT. The V and J genes are TRBV10-1 and TRBJ2-3; D remains unclear. V lost 2 bases to trimming and J lost 9 bases, with 6 bases between them. This CDR3 comprises 11 residues. Germline-derived CDR1 and CDR2 are WNHNN and SYGVQD (reference sequence).